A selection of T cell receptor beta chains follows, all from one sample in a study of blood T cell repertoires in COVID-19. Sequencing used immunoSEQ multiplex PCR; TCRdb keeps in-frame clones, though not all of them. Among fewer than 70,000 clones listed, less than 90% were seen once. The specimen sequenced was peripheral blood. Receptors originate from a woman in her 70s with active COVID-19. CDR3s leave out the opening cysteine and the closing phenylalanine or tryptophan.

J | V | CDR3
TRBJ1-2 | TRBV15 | ATSTRLTGDGYT
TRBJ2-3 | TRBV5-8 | ASSLSGRADTQY
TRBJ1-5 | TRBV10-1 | ASRGDRESVQPQH
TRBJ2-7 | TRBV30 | AWTTGGVTYEQY
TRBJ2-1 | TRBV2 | ASGAGTGGFNEQF
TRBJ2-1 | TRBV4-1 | ASSPLGEGGGSEQF
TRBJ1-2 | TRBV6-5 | ASSYSKVRGDGYT
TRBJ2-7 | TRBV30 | AWILLGGREQY
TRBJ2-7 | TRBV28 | ASSPWAGTAYEQY
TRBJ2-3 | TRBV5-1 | ASSPRGRTDTQY